The 20 T cell receptor beta chains listed next were all sequenced from one sample in a study of spatial heterogeneity in lung cancer (dated by TCRdb to about 2019). Overall results and qualifications from the work: The number of expanded intratumoral alpha and beta TCRs correlated with the tumor nonsynonymous mutation count.

These receptors have no identified antigens. Library generation was performed with 5' RACE. Reads for this sample came from a NextSeq 500. TCRdb reprocessing: public reads trimmed at Q25 with fastp, clones called with MiXCR, in-frame beta chains kept. Identical CDR3 proteins give one entry, which carries the most common genes and DNA. For this sample there are over 5,000 distinct CDR3 sequences; around 17% appear just once. Jointly, the top ten make up about a tenth of the sample. The time point tag for this specimen amounts to: sample taken at primary tumor resection. Specimen: lung tumor tissue, collected at surgery. Receptor source: a male donor with early-stage non-small cell lung cancer.

By share of the sample, this clonotype is medium-sized. The gene calls are TRBV7-8 and TRBJ2-5; weak D call: TRBD2 (6 bases). The germline V gene encodes CDR1 SGHVS and CDR2 FQNEAQ. The CDR3 totals 16 residues. Trimming stripped 3 bases from V and 1 base from J, with 15 bases between. The CDR3 DNA reads TGTGCCAGCAGCTTTGCCGGGAGATTAATCCAAGAGACCCAGTACTTC. Its translation: CASSFAGRLIQETQYF.

In this sample, this clonotype is large (0.1 to 1%). In nucleotides, the CDR3 is TGTGCCAGCAGTTTATCCGCAGGGGGGAACATTCAGTACTTC. Translating gives CASSLSAGGNIQYF. The chain employs TRBV28 and TRBJ2-4; D possibly corresponds to TRBD1 (7 bases). V lost 1 base to trimming and J lost 7 bases, with 11 bases between them. Germline V gene lookup returns CDR1 MDHEN and CDR2 SYDVKM. The CDR3 covers 14 residues.

For this clonotype: Its ends do not fully match the called genes, so a read error is possible. The rearrangement links TRBV29-1 to TRBJ2-3, with 9 bases fitting TRBD2. CDR3 length equals 13 residues. Germline V gene lookup returns CDR1 SQVTM and CDR2 ANQGSEA. The CDR3 DNA sequence: TGCAGCGTAGAAGCGGGAGGCGCAGATACGCAGTATTTT. It is translated as CSVEAGGADTQYF.

V is TRBV6-2 or TRBV6-3 and J is TRBJ2-5; D remains unclear. Trimming removed 6 bases from V and 1 base from J, with 12 bases in between. CDR1 is MNHEY and CDR2 is SVGEGT in the germline V gene. CDR3 size: 14 residues. In nucleotides, the CDR3 is TGTGCCAGCAGAGTGACACTCCGCCAAGAGACCCAGTACTTC. Protein sequence: CASRVTLRQETQYF.

This clonotype showed up just a few times. J is TRBJ1-4 and V is TRBV11-2, with TRBD1 identical over 9 bases. After removal of 5 bases from V and 7 bases from J, the junction contained 8 bases not matched to a gene. There are 15 residues in the CDR3. In germline, CDR1 is SGHAT, CDR2 FQNNGV. The CDR3 DNA sequence: TGTGCCAGCAGCCTCGGGACAGGGCATGGTGAAAAACTGTTTTTT. Translated, it gives CASSLGTGHGEKLFF.

Relative to its sample, this clonotype is medium-sized. V is TRBV20-1 and J is TRBJ1-6; D is unclear. Trimming took off 1 base at V and 13 bases at J, with 11 bases between the two ends. Germline CDR1 and CDR2: DFQATT and SNEGSKA (reference sequence). CDR3 length equals 12 residues. The CDR3 DNA reads TGCAGTGCTAGAGTATCGCTTCGGCCCCTCCACTTT. Translated, it gives CSARVSLRPLHF.

This clonotype was observed once. This may arise from a read error, as a much more abundant clone is one base away. The chain carries TRBV30 and TRBJ1-1; D call uncertain. This CDR3 is 11 amino acids long. CDR1 is GTSNPN, CDR2 SVGIG, per germline (reference sequence). Here the CDR3 reads CAWTVNTEASF. Here the CDR3 DNA reads TGTGCCTGGACAGTGAACACTGAAGCTTCCTTT.

This clonotype ranks as medium-sized. The chain's CDR3 is CSGKITLSYNEQFF. CDR3 nucleotides: TGCAGCGGGAAGATAACCCTGTCCTACAATGAGCAGTTCTTC. The rearrangement links TRBV29-1 to TRBJ2-1; D is undetermined. This CDR3 has 14 residues. CDR1 and CDR2 (germline): SQVTM, ANQGSEA. Deletions cut 7 bases from V and 1 base from J, with 14 bases between.

By share, this clonotype counts as medium-sized. The chain recombines TRBV5-1 with TRBJ2-7, with D maybe TRBD1 (5 bases). This CDR3 contains 14 residues. Germline CDR1 SGHRS, CDR2 YFSETQ. The V and J ends lost 7 bases and 3 bases respectively, with 17 bases between them. The CDR3 loop reads CASGLKGKDYEQYF. Here the CDR3 DNA reads TGCGCCAGCGGATTGAAGGGGAAGGACTACGAGCAGTACTTC.

The chain is built from TRBV7-2 and TRBJ1-2, with 8 nucleotides matching TRBD1. Germline assignment: CDR1 SGHTA and CDR2 FQGNSA. This CDR3 is built from 16 residues. The trim removed 5 bases at V and 6 bases at J, leaving 14 bases unmatched. The CDR3 spells CASSPGQGTRSNGYTF. CDR3 nucleotide sequence: TGTGCCAGCAGCCCCGGACAGGGTACGAGGAGTAATGGCTACACCTTC.

This clonotype was seen a few times. The chain carries TRBV6-6 and TRBJ1-2; D is undetermined. Germline CDR1 is MNHNY and CDR2 is SVGAGI (reference sequence). The V and J ends lost 8 bases and 1 base respectively, with 11 bases between them. This CDR3 contains 13 residues. CDR3 nucleotides: TGTGCCAGCGGGGAACAGAGTAACTATGGCTACACCTTC. Translated, it gives CASGEQSNYGYTF.

In the case of this clonotype: This may be a read error: a much more frequent sequence differs by one nucleotide. The chain combines TRBV29-1 with TRBJ2-3; 13 positions match TRBD2. Per the germline V gene, CDR1 is SQVTM and CDR2 is ANQGSEA. The CDR3 has 13 amino acids. The chain's CDR3 is CSARTSGRDTRYF. DNA for the CDR3: TGCAGCGCCCGGACTAGCGGGAGAGATACGCGGTATTTT.

V gene TRBV14 combines with J gene TRBJ2-3, with a weak D call TRBD1 (5 bases). There are 15 residues in the CDR3. The germline gives CDR1 SGHDN, CDR2 FVKESK. The V end was cut by 4 bases, the J end by 1 base, with 12 bases between. The CDR3 is CASSPHQGGTDTQYF. CDR3 in DNA: TGTGCCAGCAGCCCTCACCAGGGTGGCACAGATACGCAGTATTTT. Full variable domain (remainder filled in from reference TRBV14 and TRBJ2-3): EAGVTQFPSHSVIEKGQTVTLRCDPISGHDNLYWYRRVMGKEIKFLLHFVKESKQDESGMPNNRFLAERTGGTYSTLKVQPAELEDSGVYFCASSPHQGGTDTQYFGPGTRLTVL.

This clonotype has more than one count but fewer than ten. This chain joins TRBV27 and TRBJ2-2; a possible D gene is TRBD1 (6 bases). The CDR3 is 15 residues long. Germline CDR1 and CDR2: MNHEY and SMNVEV (reference sequence). Trimming pared 3 bases from V and 6 bases from J, leaving 14 bases between. CDR3 in amino acids: CASSFLQGFAGELFF. In DNA, the CDR3 is TGTGCCAGCAGTTTCTTACAGGGCTTCGCCGGGGAGCTGTTTTTT.

The chain has TRBV12-3 or TRBV12-4 and TRBJ2-1, with 10 bases that match TRBD2. This CDR3 comprises 15 residues. The V gene end was trimmed by 6 bases and the J gene end by 4 bases; junction bases not matched to a gene: 6. Here the CDR3 reads CASSSLSGGYNEQFF. The DNA of the CDR3 is TGTGCCAGCAGCTCCCTTAGCGGGGGGTACAATGAGCAGTTCTTC.

By share, this clonotype ranks as medium-sized. The chain is built from TRBV7-2 and TRBJ2-3; 13 nucleotides agree with TRBD2. V was clipped by 5 bases and J by 6 bases; unmatched bases: 5. Looked up from germline, CDR1 is SGHTA and CDR2 is FQGNSA. The CDR3 length is 15 residues. In DNA form, the CDR3 reads TGTGCCAGCAGCGTAACTAGCGGGAGGGACGATACGCAGTATTTT. Its translation: CASSVTSGRDDTQYF.

This clonotype was found a few times. The genes are TRBV6-1 and TRBJ1-2; D is possibly TRBD1 (5 bases). V lost 7 bases to trimming and J lost 2 bases, with 17 bases between them. The CDR3 runs to 15 residues. Per the germline V gene, CDR1 is MNHNS and CDR2 is SASEGT. CDR3 DNA sequence: TGTGCCAGCACGCCCGGGCGGGGACTAAACTATGGCTACACCTTC. Translating it yields CASTPGRGLNYGYTF.

By sample share, this clonotype is medium-sized. The chain is built from TRBV28 and TRBJ1-1; weak D call: TRBD1 (5 bases). The CDR3 is made up of 13 amino acids. V shed 6 bases and J shed 6 bases, with 14 bases lying between them. Per germline, CDR1 MDHEN and CDR2 SYDVKM. The CDR3 region has the DNA TGTGCCAGCAGCTCAAGTCGGGGGTCTGAAGCTTTCTTT. Protein sequence: CASSSSRGSEAFF. The full variable domain, completed using reference TRBV28 and TRBJ1-1, is DVKVTQSSRYLVKRTGEKVFLECVQDMDHENMFWYRQDPGLGLRLIYFSYDVKMKEKGDIPEGYSVSREKKERFSLILESASTNQTSMYLCASSSSRGSEAFFGQGTRLTVV.

On this clonotype itself: This may be a read error, as it is one base from a much larger clone. A read error is likely, as this CDR3 ends without the conserved phenylalanine or tryptophan. The chain links TRBV20-1 to TRBJ1-2; D is unclear. The CDR3 is 11 residues long. V lost 6 bases and J 9 bases, leaving 14 bases between the germline ends. Germline V gives CDR1 DFQATT, CDR2 SNEGSKA (reference sequence). CDR3 loop: CSALNSPRYTL. The CDR3 coding sequence is TGCAGTGCCCTGAACTCCCCCCGCTACACCCTC.

By sample share, this clonotype is medium-sized. The chain uses TRBV7-2 and TRBJ2-5, with 9 bases lining up with TRBD1. This CDR3 is 18 amino acids long. The junction had 13 bases not matched to a gene; V was cut back by 4 bases and J by 1 base. The germline CDR1 and CDR2 sequences are SGHTA and FQGNSA. The CDR3: CASSSGTGSSSGQETQYF. The CDR3 DNA sequence: TGTGCCAGCAGCTCCGGGACAGGGTCGTCCAGTGGCCAAGAGACCCAGTACTTC.